The 9 T cell receptor beta chains reported below all come from one sample, sequenced in a study of T cell responses to AZD1222 COVID-19 vaccine. TCRdb's table, derived via immunoSEQ multiplex PCR, lists solely in-frame clones and lacks some. The sample consists of roughly 120,000 clones, roughly 89% of them appearing once. Source: peripheral blood, taken on day 0 of AZD1222 vaccination. These receptors came from an adult in good health.

This rearrangement joins TRBV15 to TRBJ2-7; no definite D call. The V gene's germline CDR1 is LNHNV and CDR2 YYDKDF (reference sequence). The CDR3 is made up of 15 amino acids. The germline V and J ends were trimmed by 0 bases and 0 bases, with 9 bases remaining between them. The CDR3 here is CATSRERTLSYEQYF. The CDR3 nucleotides are TGTGCCACCAGCAGAGAGCGGACGCTCTCCTACGAGCAGTACTTC.

The chain employs TRBV5-1 and TRBJ2-3; D call uncertain. The germline V and J ends were trimmed by 2 bases and 7 bases, with 8 bases remaining between them. The germline V gene has CDR1 SGHRS and CDR2 YFSETQ. This CDR3 has 12 amino acids. The CDR3: CASSLTTNTQYF. The CDR3 DNA follows: TGCGCCAGCAGCTTAACGACGAATACGCAGTATTTT.

The chain couples TRBV15 to TRBJ1-3; no clear D gene. Germline V CDR1 and CDR2: LNHNV, YYDKDF (reference sequence). Trimming pared 0 bases from V and 0 bases from J, leaving 6 bases between. CDR3 length: 15 amino acids. The CDR3 nucleotides are TGTGCCACCAGCAGAGACAGCCTCTCTGGAAACACCATATATTTT. Its protein product is CATSRDSLSGNTIYF.

The gene calls are TRBV5-1 and TRBJ1-1; possible D gene TRBD1, 6 bases. The CDR3 loop spans 15 amino acids. V was trimmed by 4 bases and J by 3 bases, leaving 16 bases between them. The V gene's germline CDR1 is SGHRS and CDR2 YFSETQ. The CDR3 sequence: CASSTTGSRDTEAFF. The DNA of the CDR3 is TGCGCCAGCAGCACCACAGGGTCCCGTGACACTGAAGCTTTCTTT.

This chain joins TRBV19 and TRBJ1-1; TRBD1 matches at 9 bases. V dropped 4 bases and J dropped 4; count of bases not matched to a gene: 10. The CDR3 loop spans 16 amino acids. Germline V gene data show CDR1 as LNHDA and CDR2 as SQIVND (reference sequence). CDR3 amino acids: CASSRGTGRMGTEAFF. CDR3 DNA: TGTGCCAGTAGTAGGGGGACAGGGCGAATGGGCACTGAAGCTTTCTTT.

The V call is TRBV5-1, the J call TRBJ1-2, with 12 bases that match TRBD1. Germline CDR1 reads SGHRS; CDR2 reads YFSETQ. This CDR3 is built from 16 residues. V lost 5 bases, J lost 4 bases, and 9 bases stayed unmatched. The CDR3 DNA follows: TGCGCCAGCAGATCGACCCCGGGACAGGGGGCCTATGGCTACACCTTC. Its translation: CASRSTPGQGAYGYTF.

J is TRBJ1-1 and V is TRBV18; D remains ambiguous. The CDR3 is made up of 16 amino acids. From germline, CDR1 is KGHSH and CDR2 LQKENI. Trimming removed 0 bases at V and 1 base at J, with 12 bases between. The CDR3 region has the DNA TGTGCCAGCTCACCACCCCAAACGGGGTGGAACACTGAAGCTTTCTTT. Translated, it gives CASSPPQTGWNTEAFF. The complete variable domain, with remaining parts taken from reference TRBV18 and TRBJ1-1, reads NAGVMQNPRHLVRRRGQEARLRCSPMKGHSHVYWYRQLPEEGLKFMVYLQKENIIDESGMPKERFSAEFPKEGPSILRIQQVVRGDSAAYFCASSPPQTGWNTEAFFGQGTRLTVV.

V usage is TRBV18 and J usage is TRBJ1-2; TRBD1 matches at 7 bases. V dropped 3 bases and J dropped 8; count of bases not matched to a gene: 12. The CDR3 contains 15 residues. Looked up from germline, CDR1 is KGHSH and CDR2 is LQKENI. The CDR3 sequence is CASSPGTANQGGYTF. The CDR3 region has the DNA TGTGCCAGCTCACCGGGGACAGCAAATCAGGGGGGCTACACCTTC. The variable domain in full, completed from reference TRBV18 and TRBJ1-2, reads NAGVMQNPRHLVRRRGQEARLRCSPMKGHSHVYWYRQLPEEGLKFMVYLQKENIIDESGMPKERFSAEFPKEGPSILRIQQVVRGDSAAYFCASSPGTANQGGYTFGSGTRLTVV.

V and J are TRBV29-1 and TRBJ2-1, with 8 nucleotides matching TRBD2. The germline V gene has CDR1 SQVTM and CDR2 ANQGSEA. V shed 8 bases, J shed 16 bases, and the junction held 16 bases outside the gene matches. The CDR3 is made up of 12 amino acids. The CDR3 bases are TGCAGCCTATCCGCGGGGGGCGGGGCCCAATTCTTC. Translation: CSLSAGGGAQFF.